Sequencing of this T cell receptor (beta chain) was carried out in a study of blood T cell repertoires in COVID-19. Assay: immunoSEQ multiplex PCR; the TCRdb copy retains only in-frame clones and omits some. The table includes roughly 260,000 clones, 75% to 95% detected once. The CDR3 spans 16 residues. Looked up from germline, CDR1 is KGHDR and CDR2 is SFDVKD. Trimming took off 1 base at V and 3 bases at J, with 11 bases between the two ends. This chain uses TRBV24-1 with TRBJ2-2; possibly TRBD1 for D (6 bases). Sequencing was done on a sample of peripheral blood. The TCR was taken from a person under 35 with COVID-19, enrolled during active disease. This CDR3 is CATSDFQDRDTGELFF. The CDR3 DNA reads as TGTGCCACCAGTGATTTTCAGGACAGAGACACCGGGGAGCTGTTTTTT.